This entry concerns a single T cell receptor (beta chain). Its antigen remains unidentified. For the second PCR, which ran for roughly 6 to 12 cycles, a sample-barcoded 5' primer and a J-beta primer mix were used. All cDNA molecules were each tagged by a template-switch adaptor with 12 random nucleotides. TCRdb used MiXCR to reprocess the 5' RACE reads, holding one entry per CDR3 protein. This table holds 650,000 to 1,000,000 distinct CDR3 sequences, approximately 35% found once. These data come from a study of blood T cells in healthy people across ages. Broader study findings: Estimated diversity, derived from one million T cells, was regarded as an underestimate.

The people who gave samples were healthy Caucasians from Russia, aged roughly 6 to 100. The specimen sequenced was blood. The TCR comes from a man aged 18 to 30 in good health.

CDR3 sequence: CSARGSKNTEAFF. In nucleotides, the CDR3 is TGCAGTGCTAGGGGCAGTAAAAACACTGAAGCTTTCTTT. The chain has TRBV20-1 and TRBJ1-1; no clear D gene. In germline, CDR1 is DFQATT, CDR2 SNEGSKA (reference sequence). CDR3 length: 13 amino acids. Trimming removed 3 bases at V and 2 bases at J, with 10 bases between.